This TCR beta chain is from a study of cytomegalovirus exposure and HLA in healthy donors. The PCR ran on 60 Vbeta and 13 Jbeta primers. Profiling relied on immunoSEQ multiplex PCR, and the TCRdb table lists in-frame clones only, not all of them. The sample comprises about 87,000 clones, around 70% of which are singletons, and around 22% rests with the top ten. This clone was detected a few times. Its specificity is not known. After removal of 0 bases from V and 5 bases from J, the junction contained 2 bases not matched to a gene. The CDR3 is made up of 15 amino acids. Germline lookup yields CDR1 SGHNT and CDR2 YYREEE (reference sequence). General observations from the study: Altogether, some 170 TCR beta chains were recorded as cytomegalovirus-associated. It was shown in a later analysis that HLA-associated TCR beta chains were more clonally expanded than other, equally common chains. According to a later analysis, donors in an Asian-associated ancestry cluster reportedly had fewer N-insertions than the roughly 720-donor mean. Only CMV serostatus was available as immune exposure information.

V is TRBV5-4 and J is TRBJ2-1; the match to TRBD2 covers 10 bases. The sample consisted of PBMCs. The origin of this receptor is a man aged 30 to 45 in good health and CMV-seropositive. The chain's CDR3 is CASSLELAGNNEQFF. The CDR3 nucleotides read TGTGCCAGCAGCTTGGAACTAGCGGGGAACAATGAGCAGTTCTTC.